These 9 T cell receptor beta chains were sequenced from one sample in a study of blood T cells in healthy people across ages. A second about 6 to 11 cycle PCR used barcoded and J-beta primers. MiXCR was run by TCRdb on the 5' RACE reads, yielding one entry per CDR3 protein. The sample includes around 800,000 distinct CDR3 sequences, around 25% of them seen just once. The sample was also linked to a second study, of T cells of mothers and their children.

Source material: blood. The receptors were gathered from a boy between 10 and 17 years old in good health.

This chain connects TRBV12-3 or TRBV12-4 to TRBJ2-5, with D tentatively TRBD1 or TRBD2 (6 bases each). This CDR3 has 14 residues. V was pared by 5 bases and J by 3 bases, with 13 bases between. In nucleotides, the CDR3 is TGTGCCAGCAGTCGTTATAGGGGGGAAGAGACCCAGTACTTC. This translates into CASSRYRGEETQYF.

This clonotype has a handful of counts. The genes are TRBV6-6 and TRBJ2-7; 7 bases line up with TRBD1. TRBJ2-1 matches the DNA end more closely, so the J call is doubtful. Germline loops: CDR1 MNHNY, CDR2 SVGAGI (reference sequence). The CDR3 runs to 15 residues. CDR3 loop: CASSISTRGGNEQFF. In DNA form, the CDR3 reads TGTGCCAGCAGTATCTCCACCCGAGGGGGCAACGAGCAGTTCTTC.

The V call is TRBV5-1, the J call TRBJ2-5; D remains ambiguous. Trimming took 4 bases from V and 8 from J, leaving 21 bases between them. CDR3 size: 15 residues. Germline CDR1 reads SGHRS; CDR2 reads YFSETQ. CDR3 loop: CASSGSDPAWETQYF. For the CDR3, the DNA is TGCGCCAGCAGCGGGTCGGACCCCGCCTGGGAAACCCAGTACTTC.

This clonotype has more than one count but fewer than ten. The chain joins TRBV6-1 to TRBJ2-7; TRBD1 might be the D (5 bases). This CDR3 has 15 amino acids. Germline lookup yields CDR1 MNHNS and CDR2 SASEGT. Trimming stripped 4 bases from V and 6 bases from J, with 19 bases between. In DNA, the CDR3 is TGTGCCAGCAGTGGGGCAGGGTTCCGTCCGGGCGAGCAGTACTTC. Amino acid sequence: CASSGAGFRPGEQYF.

This clonotype was counted at least ten times. The junction and the germline gene differ at one end; a read error may be behind it. The chain has TRBV5-1 and TRBJ2-7; D not certain. CDR3 length equals 11 residues. Germline CDR1 is SGHRS and CDR2 is YFSETQ. CDR3 region: CASSLVGEQYF. CDR3 bases: TGTGCCAGCAGCTTAGTGGGGGAGCAGTACTTC.

This sequence joins TRBV28 and TRBJ1-1; tentatively, D is TRBD1 (6 bases). Trimming removed 10 bases at V and 2 bases at J, with 17 bases between. Germline V gene data show CDR1 as MDHEN and CDR2 as SYDVKM. The CDR3 contains 14 residues. Written as DNA, the CDR3 is TGTGCCACCGGAGCCCTCGGGGGCAACACTGAAGCTTTCTTT. Translation gives CATGALGGNTEAFF. The full variable domain, in which reference TRBV28 and TRBJ1-1 provide the parts outside the CDR3, is DVKVTQSSRYLVKRTGEKVFLECVQDMDHENMFWYRQDPGLGLRLIYFSYDVKMKEKGDIPEGYSVSREKKERFSLILESASTNQTSMYLCATGALGGNTEAFFGQGTRLTVV.

The V and J genes are TRBV2 and TRBJ1-3; TRBD1 matches at 8 bases. The CDR3 extends over 14 amino acids. Germline lookup yields CDR1 SNHLY and CDR2 FYNNEI. V lost 7 bases to trimming and J lost 3 bases; unmatched junction nucleotides: 5. The CDR3 loop is CASTGTGFGNTIYF. The DNA of the CDR3 is TGTGCCAGCACCGGGACAGGTTTTGGAAACACCATATATTTT.

Only a few counts were recorded for this clonotype. V usage is TRBV30 and J usage is TRBJ1-2, with 8 bases that match TRBD1. Germline CDR1 reads GTSNPN; CDR2 reads SVGIG (reference sequence). V shed 3 bases, J shed 3 bases, and the junction held 6 bases outside the gene matches. The CDR3 length is 14 residues. The CDR3 DNA reads as TGTGCCTGGAGGCCAGGGGGCGCCGACTATGGCTACACCTTC. This gives the protein CAWRPGGADYGYTF.

This clonotype has only a few counts. Mismatch with germline at one junction end may stem from a read error. The chain couples TRBV7-6 to TRBJ2-7; 11 bases are shared with TRBD2. The CDR3 covers 14 residues. Germline-derived CDR1 and CDR2 are SGHVS and FNYEAQ. The CDR3, as DNA: TGTGCCAGCAGCCTAGCGGGGGGCCGGGACGAGCAGTACTTC. It specifies CASSLAGGRDEQYF.